This entry describes one T cell receptor (beta chain). Its antigen is as yet unknown. Sequencing was performed with immunoSEQ multiplex PCR; in TCRdb, only in-frame clones are kept and a portion is missing. The sample contains about 63,000 clones, over 90% of which appear only once. This record belongs to a study of cytomegalovirus exposure and HLA in healthy donors. Study-wide context: A subsequent analysis reported that the roughly 120 validation repertoires were produced on the same platform that had also been used for the roughly 700 first-cohort repertoires.

Trimming stripped 7 bases from V and 3 bases from J, with 6 bases between. The CDR3 is 11 residues long. Germline V gives CDR1 DFQATT, CDR2 SNEGSKA (reference sequence). Points from the study as a whole: The study designated fewer than 200 TCR beta chains cytomegalovirus-associated. Specific recognition of CMV antigens was confirmed in vitro for a few chains (all CMV-associated). Generally TCR sequences proved uncommon, though certain public TCRs appeared in numerous donors.

The sequence was collected from a woman between 18 and 29 years old in good health and CMV-seropositive. What was sequenced was PBMCs. This chain joins TRBV20-1 and TRBJ1-4; D gene ambiguous. The CDR3 DNA follows: TGCAGTGGTCGAGCTAATGAAAAACTGTTTTTT. Its protein product is CSGRANEKLFF.